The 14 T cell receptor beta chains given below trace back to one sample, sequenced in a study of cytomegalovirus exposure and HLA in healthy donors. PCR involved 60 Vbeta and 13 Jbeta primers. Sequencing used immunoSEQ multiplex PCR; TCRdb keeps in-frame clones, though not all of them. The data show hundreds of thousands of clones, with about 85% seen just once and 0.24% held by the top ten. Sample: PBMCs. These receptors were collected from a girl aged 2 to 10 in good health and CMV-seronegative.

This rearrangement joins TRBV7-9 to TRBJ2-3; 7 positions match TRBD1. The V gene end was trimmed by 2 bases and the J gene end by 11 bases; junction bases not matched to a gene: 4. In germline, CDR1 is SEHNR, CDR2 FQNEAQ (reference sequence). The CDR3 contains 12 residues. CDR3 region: CASSLNGDRQYF. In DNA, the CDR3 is TGTGCCAGCAGCTTAAACGGGGACAGGCAGTATTTT. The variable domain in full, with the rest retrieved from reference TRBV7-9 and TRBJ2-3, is DTGVSQNPRHKITKRGQNVTFRCDPISEHNRLYWYRQTLGQGPEFLTYFQNEAQLEKSRLLSDRFSAERPKGSFSTLEIQRTEQGDSAMYLCASSLNGDRQYFGPGTRLTVL.

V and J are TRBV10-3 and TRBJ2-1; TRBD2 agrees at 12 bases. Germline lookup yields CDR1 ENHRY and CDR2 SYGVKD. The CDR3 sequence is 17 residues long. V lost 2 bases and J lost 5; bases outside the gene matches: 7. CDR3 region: CAISEGTTSGSHNEQFF. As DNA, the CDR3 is TGTGCCATCAGTGAGGGGACGACTAGCGGGAGTCACAATGAGCAGTTCTTC.

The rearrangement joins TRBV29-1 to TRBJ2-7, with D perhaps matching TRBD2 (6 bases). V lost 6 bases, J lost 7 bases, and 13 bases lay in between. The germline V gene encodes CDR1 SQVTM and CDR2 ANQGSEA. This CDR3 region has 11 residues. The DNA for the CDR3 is TGCAGCGTCGGTGACGCGGGGGAGCAGTACTTC. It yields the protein CSVGDAGEQYF.

For the CDR3, the DNA is TGTGCCAGCAGCTTAGTGGGCAGGACTGAAGCTTTCTTT. Its translation: CASSLVGRTEAFF. This chain joins TRBV11-2 and TRBJ1-1; the D is unclear. CDR3 length equals 13 residues. Germline V lookup: CDR1 SGHAT, CDR2 FQNNGV. The ends were cut back, 1 base at V and 5 bases at J, with 8 bases in the middle.

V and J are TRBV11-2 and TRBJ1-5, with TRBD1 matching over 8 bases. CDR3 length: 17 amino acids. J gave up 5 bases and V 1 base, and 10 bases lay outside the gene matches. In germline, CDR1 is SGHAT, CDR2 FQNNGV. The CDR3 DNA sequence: TGTGCCAGCAGCTTAGGTGGGGACAGGACTAGAGATCAGCCCCAGCATTTT. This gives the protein CASSLGGDRTRDQPQHF.

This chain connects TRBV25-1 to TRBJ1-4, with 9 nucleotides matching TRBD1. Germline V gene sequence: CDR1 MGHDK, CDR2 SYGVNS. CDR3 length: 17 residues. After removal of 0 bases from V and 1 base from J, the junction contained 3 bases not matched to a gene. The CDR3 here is CASSEYMGQGTNEKLFF. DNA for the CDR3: TGTGCCAGCAGTGAATATATGGGACAGGGAACTAATGAAAAACTGTTTTTT.

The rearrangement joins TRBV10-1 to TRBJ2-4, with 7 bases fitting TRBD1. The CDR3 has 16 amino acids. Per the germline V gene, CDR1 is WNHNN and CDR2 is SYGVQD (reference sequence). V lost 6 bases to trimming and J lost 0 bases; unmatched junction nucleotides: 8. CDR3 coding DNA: TGCGCCAGCAGATACGGACAGGCTCTAGCCAAAAACATTCAGTACTTC. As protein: CASRYGQALAKNIQYF.

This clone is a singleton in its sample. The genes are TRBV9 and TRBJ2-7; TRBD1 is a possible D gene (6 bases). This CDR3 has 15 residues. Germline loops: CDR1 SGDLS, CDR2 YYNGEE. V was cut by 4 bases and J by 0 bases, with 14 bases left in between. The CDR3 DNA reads TGTGCCAGCAGCCACATGCAGGGGAGCTCCTACGAGCAGTACTTC. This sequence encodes CASSHMQGSSYEQYF.

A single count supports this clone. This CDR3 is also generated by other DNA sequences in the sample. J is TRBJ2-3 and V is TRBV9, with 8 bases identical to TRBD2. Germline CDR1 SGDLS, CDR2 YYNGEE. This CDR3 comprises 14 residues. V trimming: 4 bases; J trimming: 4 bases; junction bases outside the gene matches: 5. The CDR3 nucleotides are TGTGCCAGCAGCCCCAGCGGGGGATCAGATACGCAGTATTTT. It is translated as CASSPSGGSDTQYF.

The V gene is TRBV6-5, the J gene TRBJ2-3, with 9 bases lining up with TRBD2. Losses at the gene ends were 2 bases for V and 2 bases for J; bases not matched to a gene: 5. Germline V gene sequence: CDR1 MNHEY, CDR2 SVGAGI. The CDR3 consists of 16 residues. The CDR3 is CASSYRPSGTTDTQYF. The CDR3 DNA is TGTGCCAGCAGTTACAGGCCTAGCGGGACCACAGATACGCAGTATTTT.

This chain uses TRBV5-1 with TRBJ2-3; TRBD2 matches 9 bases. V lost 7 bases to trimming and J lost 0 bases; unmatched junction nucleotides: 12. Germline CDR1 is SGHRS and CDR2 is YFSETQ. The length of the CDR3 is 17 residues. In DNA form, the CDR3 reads TGCGCCAGCCGTGAATATTTAGCGGGAGTAAGCACAGATACGCAGTATTTT. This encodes CASREYLAGVSTDTQYF.

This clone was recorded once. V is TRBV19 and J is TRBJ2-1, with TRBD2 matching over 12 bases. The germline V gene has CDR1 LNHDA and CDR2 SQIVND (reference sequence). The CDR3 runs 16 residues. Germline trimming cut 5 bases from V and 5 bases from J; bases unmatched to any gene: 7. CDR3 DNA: TGTGCCAGTAGTGCTAGCGGGAGGGCCTGGGACAATGAGCAGTTCTTC. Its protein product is CASSASGRAWDNEQFF.

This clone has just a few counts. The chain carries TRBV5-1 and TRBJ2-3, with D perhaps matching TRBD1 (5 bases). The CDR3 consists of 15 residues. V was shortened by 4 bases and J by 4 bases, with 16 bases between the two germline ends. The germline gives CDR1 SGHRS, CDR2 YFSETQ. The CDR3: CASSLGHPGADTQYF. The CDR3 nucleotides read TGCGCCAGCAGCCTCGGACACCCCGGAGCAGATACGCAGTATTTT. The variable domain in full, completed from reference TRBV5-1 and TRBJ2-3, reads KAGVTQTPRYLIKTRGQQVTLSCSPISGHRSVSWYQQTPGQGLQFLFEYFSETQRNKGNFPGRFSGRQFSNSRSEMNVSTLELGDSALYLCASSLGHPGADTQYFGPGTRLTVL.

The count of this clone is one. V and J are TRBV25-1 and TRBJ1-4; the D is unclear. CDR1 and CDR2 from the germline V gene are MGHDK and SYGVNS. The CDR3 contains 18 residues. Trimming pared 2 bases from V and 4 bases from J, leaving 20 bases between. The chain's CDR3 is CASSETAGWPSFNEKLFF. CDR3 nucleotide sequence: TGTGCCAGCAGTGAAACCGCCGGGTGGCCTTCATTTAATGAAAAACTGTTTTTT.